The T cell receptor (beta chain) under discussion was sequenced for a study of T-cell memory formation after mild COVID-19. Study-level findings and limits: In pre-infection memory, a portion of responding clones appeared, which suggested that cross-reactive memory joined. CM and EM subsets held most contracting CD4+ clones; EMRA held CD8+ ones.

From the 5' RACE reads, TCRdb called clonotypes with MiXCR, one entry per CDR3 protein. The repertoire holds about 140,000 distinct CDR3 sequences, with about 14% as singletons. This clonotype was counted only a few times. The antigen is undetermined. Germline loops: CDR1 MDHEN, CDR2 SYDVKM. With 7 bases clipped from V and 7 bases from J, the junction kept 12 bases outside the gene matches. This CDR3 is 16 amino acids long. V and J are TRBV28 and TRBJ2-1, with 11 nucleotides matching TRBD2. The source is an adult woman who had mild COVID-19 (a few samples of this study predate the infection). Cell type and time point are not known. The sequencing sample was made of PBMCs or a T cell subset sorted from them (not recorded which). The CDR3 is CASTPYRSGRVNEQFF. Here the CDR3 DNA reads TGTGCCAGCACCCCCTACCGTAGCGGGAGGGTGAATGAGCAGTTCTTC.